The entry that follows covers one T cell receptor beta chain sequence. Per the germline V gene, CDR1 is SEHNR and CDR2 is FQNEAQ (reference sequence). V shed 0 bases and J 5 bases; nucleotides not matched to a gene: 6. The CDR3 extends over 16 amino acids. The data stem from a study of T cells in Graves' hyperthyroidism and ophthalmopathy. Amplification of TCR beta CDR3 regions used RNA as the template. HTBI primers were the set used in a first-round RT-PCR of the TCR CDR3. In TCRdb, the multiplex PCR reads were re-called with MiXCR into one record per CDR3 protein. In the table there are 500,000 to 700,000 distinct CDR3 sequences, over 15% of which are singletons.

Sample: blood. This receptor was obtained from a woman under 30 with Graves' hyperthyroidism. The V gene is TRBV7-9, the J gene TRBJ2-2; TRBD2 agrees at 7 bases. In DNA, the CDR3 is TGTGCCAGCAGCTTAGCAGCTAGCGGCACTACCGGGGAGCTGTTTTTT. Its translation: CASSLAASGTTGELFF. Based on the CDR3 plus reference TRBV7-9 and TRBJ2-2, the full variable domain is DTGVSQNPRHKITKRGQNVTFRCDPISEHNRLYWYRQTLGQGPEFLTYFQNEAQLEKSRLLSDRFSAERPKGSFSTLEIQRTEQGDSAMYLCASSLAASGTTGELFFGEGSRLTVL.